The clone carrying this T cell receptor (beta chain) was detected only once. Its antigen is still unknown. J lost 6 bases, V lost 4 bases, and 14 bases had no gene match. This CDR3 contains 17 residues. Germline loops: CDR1 MGHRA, CDR2 YSYEKL. The sample is drawn from a study of response to subunit inactivated influenza vaccine. Notes on the study in general: New T cells are recruited in small numbers by each seasonal influenza vaccination, according to the authors' suggestion.

TCRdb independently ran MiXCR on the RT-PCR reads; one entry per CDR3 protein. The data show 450,000 to 700,000 distinct CDR3 sequences, around 15% seen once. The sequence came from a man aged 50-59 years who received an inactivated influenza vaccine. Sequences were derived from PBMCs from blood, sampled 11 to 12 days after vaccination. This rearrangement joins TRBV4-1 to TRBJ2-1; 8 bases map to TRBD1. This chain's CDR3 is CASSLTPQGAGGNEQFF. The CDR3 bases are TGCGCCAGCAGCCTCACCCCCCAGGGGGCCGGGGGCAATGAGCAGTTCTTC.